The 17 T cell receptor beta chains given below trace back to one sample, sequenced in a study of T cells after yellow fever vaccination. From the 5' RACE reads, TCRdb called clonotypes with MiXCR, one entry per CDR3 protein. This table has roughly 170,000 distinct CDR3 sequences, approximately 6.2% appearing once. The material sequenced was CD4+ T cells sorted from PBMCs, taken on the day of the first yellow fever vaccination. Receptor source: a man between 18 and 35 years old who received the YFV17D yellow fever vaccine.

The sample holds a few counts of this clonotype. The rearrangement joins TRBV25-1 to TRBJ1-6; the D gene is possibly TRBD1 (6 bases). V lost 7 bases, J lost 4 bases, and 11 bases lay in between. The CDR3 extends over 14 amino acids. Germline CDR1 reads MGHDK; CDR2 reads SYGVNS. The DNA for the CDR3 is TGTGCCAGCACCGGGGGGCCTTATAATTCACCCCTCCACTTT. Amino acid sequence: CASTGGPYNSPLHF.

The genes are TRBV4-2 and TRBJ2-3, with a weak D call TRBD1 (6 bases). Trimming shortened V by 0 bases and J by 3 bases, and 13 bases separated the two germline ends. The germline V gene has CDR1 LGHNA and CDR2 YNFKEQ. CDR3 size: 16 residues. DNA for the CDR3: TGTGCCAGCAGCCAAGATTTCCCTGACAGGACAGATACGCAGTATTTT. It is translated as CASSQDFPDRTDTQYF.

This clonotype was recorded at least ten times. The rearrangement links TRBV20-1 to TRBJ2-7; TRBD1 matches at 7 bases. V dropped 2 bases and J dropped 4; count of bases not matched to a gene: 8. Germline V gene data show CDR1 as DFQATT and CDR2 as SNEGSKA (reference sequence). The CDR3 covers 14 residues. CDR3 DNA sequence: TGCAGTGCTAGACCCGGACAGGTGTTATACGAGCAGTACTTC. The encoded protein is CSARPGQVLYEQYF.

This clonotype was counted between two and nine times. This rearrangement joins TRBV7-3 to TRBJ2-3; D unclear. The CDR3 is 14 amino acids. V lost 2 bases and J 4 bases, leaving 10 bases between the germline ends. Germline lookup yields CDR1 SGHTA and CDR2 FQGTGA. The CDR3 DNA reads TGTGCCAGCAGCTTAGTATCGGCGGCAGATACGCAGTATTTT. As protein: CASSLVSAADTQYF.

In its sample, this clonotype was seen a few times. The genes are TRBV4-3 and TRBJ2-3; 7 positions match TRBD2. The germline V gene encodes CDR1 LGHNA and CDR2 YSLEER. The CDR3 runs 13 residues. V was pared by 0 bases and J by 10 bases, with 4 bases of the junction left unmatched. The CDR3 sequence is CASSQDFGGSQYF. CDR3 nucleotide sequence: TGCGCCAGCAGCCAAGATTTCGGGGGGTCGCAGTATTTT.

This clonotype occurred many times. The CDR3, as DNA: TGTGCCAGCAGCTCTCTAATCCAACCTGAGCAGTTCTTC. Translated: CASSSLIQPEQFF. This chain connects TRBV6-6 to TRBJ2-1, with D uncertain. Looked up from germline, CDR1 is MNHNY and CDR2 is SVGAGI (reference sequence). The length of the CDR3 is 13 residues. V was pared by 6 bases and J by 9 bases, with 15 bases between.

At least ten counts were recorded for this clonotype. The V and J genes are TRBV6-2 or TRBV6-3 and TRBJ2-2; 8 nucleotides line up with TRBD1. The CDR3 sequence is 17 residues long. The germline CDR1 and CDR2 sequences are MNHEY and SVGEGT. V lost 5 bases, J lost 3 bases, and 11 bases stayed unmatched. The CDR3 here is CASSPNPGQDYTGELFF. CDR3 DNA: TGTGCCAGCAGTCCCAACCCGGGACAGGACTACACCGGGGAGCTGTTTTTT.

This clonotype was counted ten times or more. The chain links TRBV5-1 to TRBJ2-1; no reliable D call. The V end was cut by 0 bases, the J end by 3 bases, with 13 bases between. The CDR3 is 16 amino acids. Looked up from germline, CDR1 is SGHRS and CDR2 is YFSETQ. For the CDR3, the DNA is TGCGCCAGCAGCTTGGCGGGCCGGAATCGCTACAATGAGCAGTTCTTC. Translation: CASSLAGRNRYNEQFF.

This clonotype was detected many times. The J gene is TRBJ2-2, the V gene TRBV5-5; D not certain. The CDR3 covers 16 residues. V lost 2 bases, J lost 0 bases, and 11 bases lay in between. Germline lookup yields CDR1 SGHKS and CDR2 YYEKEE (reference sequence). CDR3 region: CASSFETNANTGELFF. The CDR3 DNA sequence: TGTGCCAGCAGCTTTGAGACGAACGCGAACACCGGGGAGCTGTTTTTT. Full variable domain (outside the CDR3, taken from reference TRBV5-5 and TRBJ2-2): DAGVTQSPTHLIKTRGQQVTLRCSPISGHKSVSWYQQVLGQGPQFIFQYYEKEERGRGNFPDRFSARQFPNYSSELNVNALLLGDSALYLCASSFETNANTGELFFGEGSRLTVL.

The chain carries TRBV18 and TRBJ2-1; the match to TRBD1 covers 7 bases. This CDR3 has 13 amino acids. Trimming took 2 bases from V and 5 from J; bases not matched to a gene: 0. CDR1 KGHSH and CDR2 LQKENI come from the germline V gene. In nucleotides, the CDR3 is TGTGCCAGCTCACCAGGGACAGACAATGAGCAGTTCTTC. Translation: CASSPGTDNEQFF.

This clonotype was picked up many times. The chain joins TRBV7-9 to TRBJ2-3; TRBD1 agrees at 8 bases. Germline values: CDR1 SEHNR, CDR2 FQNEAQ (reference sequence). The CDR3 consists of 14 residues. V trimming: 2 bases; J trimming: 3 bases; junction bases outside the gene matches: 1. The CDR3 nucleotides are TGTGCCAGCAGCTTAACAGGGGGGACAGATACGCAGTATTTT. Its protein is CASSLTGGTDTQYF.

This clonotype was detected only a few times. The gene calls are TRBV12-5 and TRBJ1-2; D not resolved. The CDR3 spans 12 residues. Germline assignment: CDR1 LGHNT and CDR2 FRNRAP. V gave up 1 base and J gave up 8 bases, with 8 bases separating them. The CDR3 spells CASGLEGLGYTF. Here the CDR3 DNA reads TGTGCTAGTGGTTTGGAGGGTTTGGGCTACACCTTC.

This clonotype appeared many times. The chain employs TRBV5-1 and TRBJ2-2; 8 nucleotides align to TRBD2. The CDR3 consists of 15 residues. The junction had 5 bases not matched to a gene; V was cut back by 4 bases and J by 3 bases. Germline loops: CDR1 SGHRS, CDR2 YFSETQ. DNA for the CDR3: TGCGCCAGCAGCCGCGGGGGGCCCCACACCGGGGAGCTGTTTTTT. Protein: CASSRGGPHTGELFF.

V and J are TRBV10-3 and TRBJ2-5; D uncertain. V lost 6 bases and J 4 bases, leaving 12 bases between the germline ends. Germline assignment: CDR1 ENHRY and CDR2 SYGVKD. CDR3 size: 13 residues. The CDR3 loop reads CAISFGPSETQYF. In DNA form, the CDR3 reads TGTGCCATCAGCTTTGGACCTTCAGAGACCCAGTACTTC.

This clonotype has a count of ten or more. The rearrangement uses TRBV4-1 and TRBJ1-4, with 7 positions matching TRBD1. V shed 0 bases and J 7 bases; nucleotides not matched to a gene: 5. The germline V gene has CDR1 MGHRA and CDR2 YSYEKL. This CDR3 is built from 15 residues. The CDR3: CASSQENRGFEKLFF. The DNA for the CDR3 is TGCGCCAGCAGCCAAGAAAACAGGGGTTTTGAAAAACTGTTTTTT.

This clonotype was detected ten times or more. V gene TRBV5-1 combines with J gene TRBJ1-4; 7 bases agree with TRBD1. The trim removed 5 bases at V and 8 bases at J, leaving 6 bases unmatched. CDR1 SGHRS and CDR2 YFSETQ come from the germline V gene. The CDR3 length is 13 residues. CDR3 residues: CASSRGGPEKLFF. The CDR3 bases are TGCGCCAGCAGTAGAGGGGGCCCGGAAAAACTGTTTTTT.

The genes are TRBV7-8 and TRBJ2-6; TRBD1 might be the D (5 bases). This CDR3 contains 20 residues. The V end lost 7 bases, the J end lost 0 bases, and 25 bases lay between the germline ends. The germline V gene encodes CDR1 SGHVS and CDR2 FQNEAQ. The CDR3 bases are TGTGCCAGCACCAAGAGTGGGGCCGGCAGGTCTAGCTCTGGGGCCAACGTCCTGACTTTC. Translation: CASTKSGAGRSSSGANVLTF.